The sequence of this T cell receptor (beta chain) was determined in a study of T cells expressing NK-cell markers. Reanalyzing the 5' RACE reads, TCRdb keeps one entry per CDR3 protein, without DNA. This table lists roughly 450,000 distinct CDR3 sequences. The CDR3 covers 16 residues. Germline V gene lookup returns CDR1 SGHRS and CDR2 YFSETQ. This clonotype was obtained from a woman between 50 and 59 years old in good health. Material for sequencing was blood T cells: a sorted CD56 or NKG2C T cell subset, CD4+ or CD8+ T cells, or bulk PBMC T cells (not recorded which). V is TRBV5-1 and J is TRBJ2-2; TCRdb calls TRBD2, which cannot be checked without DNA. CDR3 region: CASTRLAGKSTGELFF.